What follows is one TCR beta chain and its context. This specimen comes from a study of control samples from healthy donors and cancer patients. Clones were read by immunoSEQ multiplex PCR, and TCRdb kept only the in-frame ones, dropping some. The table includes 350,000 to 450,000 clones, about 93% detected once. This receptor was identified in a man aged 35 to 55 with head and neck cancer. Source material: PBMCs.

The CDR3 protein is CASSLGRVRVNTEAFF. Here the CDR3 DNA reads TGTGCCAGCAGCTTAGGCAGGGTTCGGGTGAACACTGAAGCTTTCTTT. V and J are TRBV11-2 and TRBJ1-1, with a possible D match to TRBD1 (5 bases). Germline CDR1 and CDR2: SGHAT and FQNNGV. Trimming took off 1 base at V and 0 bases at J, with 12 bases between the two ends. The length of the CDR3 is 16 residues.